This T cell receptor beta chain was sequenced in a study of regulatory T cells in long-lasting Graves disease. Study-wide results and limits: Repertoires from persistent disease leaned toward TRBV28, TRBJ1-2 and TRBJ2-5.

Time point given: newly diagnosed GD, antithyroid drugs for less than 3 months. From PBMCs, RNA was extracted and then used to make the TCR library. Details on this clonotype: The antigen is not known.

The CDR3 loop spans 13 amino acids. Germline V gives CDR1 KGHDR, CDR2 SFDVKD. V dropped 3 bases and J dropped 7; count of bases not matched to a gene: 5. Arm-PCR with iRepertoire HTBI primers amplified the CDR3 regions for these TCR beta libraries. TCRdb called the multiplex PCR reads again in MiXCR, with one record for every CDR3 protein. The repertoire includes 550,000 to 700,000 distinct CDR3 sequences, 15% to 20% of them detected once, and around 13% sits in the top ten. The sample was also linked to a second study, of T cells in Graves' hyperthyroidism and ophthalmopathy. That publication notes: For the diagnoses, clinical symptoms, serum thyroxine and TRAb, thyroid ultrasound and orbital computed tomography were used. Ophthalmopathy was separated from stable hyperthyroidism by a 13 V-J model.

Sequences were derived from peripheral blood mononuclear cells (PBMCs), sampled at new diagnosis, from a patient treated with antithyroid drugs. The chain employs TRBV24-1 and TRBJ2-7, with 7 bases fitting TRBD1. This TCR came from a man aged 18 to 29 with Graves disease. This CDR3 is CATSDTTGKEQYF. The CDR3 DNA reads TGTGCCACCAGTGATACGACAGGGAAAGAGCAGTACTTC.